A single sample is the source of the 27 T cell receptor beta chains below, sequenced in a study of control samples from healthy donors and cancer patients. Profiling relied on immunoSEQ multiplex PCR, and the TCRdb table lists in-frame clones only, not all of them. The data hold about 150,000 clones, with about 86% observed a single time. Sequenced: blood. These receptors were taken from a man between 18 and 35 years old in good health.

The chain joins TRBV14 to TRBJ2-1; perhaps D is TRBD1 or TRBD2 (5 bases each). Germline CDR1 reads SGHDN; CDR2 reads FVKESK. CDR3 length: 16 residues. The V gene lost 4 bases and the J gene lost 2 bases, with 15 bases spanning the gap. CDR3 in amino acids: CASSPSGTQPYNEQFF. DNA of the CDR3: TGTGCCAGCAGCCCCTCCGGGACCCAGCCCTACAATGAGCAGTTCTTC.

This clone was observed a single time. The chain recombines TRBV6-2 or TRBV6-3 with TRBJ2-2, with 8 bases identical to TRBD1. The CDR3 consists of 15 residues. The junction had 4 bases not matched to a gene; V was cut back by 2 bases and J by 5 bases. CDR1 and CDR2 from the germline V gene are MNHEY and SVGEGT. CDR3 amino acids: CASSYARQGTGELFF. Here the CDR3 DNA reads TGTGCCAGCAGTTACGCCAGACAGGGGACCGGGGAGCTGTTTTTT.

The chain recombines TRBV6-2 or TRBV6-3 with TRBJ1-1, with TRBD1 matching 7 bases. The CDR3 runs 12 residues. CDR1 is MNHEY and CDR2 is SVGEGT in the germline V gene. V shed 6 bases and J 7 bases; nucleotides not matched to a gene: 5. The CDR3 DNA reads as TGTGCCAGCAGCCGGCAGGGGGTTGAAGCTTTCTTT. This encodes CASSRQGVEAFF.

The chain recombines TRBV7-9 with TRBJ2-7; 8 bases align to TRBD1. V lost 5 bases, J lost 4 bases, and 10 bases stayed unmatched. CDR1 and CDR2 from the germline V gene are SEHNR and FQNEAQ (reference sequence). CDR3 size: 15 residues. CDR3 nucleotide sequence: TGTGCCAGCAGCCCAAGCCGGAGGACAGGGTACGAGCAGTACTTC. Its translation: CASSPSRRTGYEQYF.

V usage is TRBV28 and J usage is TRBJ1-2; D is possibly TRBD1 (5 bases). This CDR3 is 13 amino acids long. With 5 bases removed from V and 7 bases from J, the gap between germline ends came to 14 bases. Germline V gene data show CDR1 as MDHEN and CDR2 as SYDVKM. The CDR3 DNA follows: TGTGCCAGCAGTCCCCGGCCTACAGGTGGCTACACCTTC. Translated: CASSPRPTGGYTF.

In this sample, this clone turned up once. The chain carries TRBV14 and TRBJ2-5; D is uncertain. Germline CDR1 reads SGHDN; CDR2 reads FVKESK. V was shortened by 0 bases and J by 3 bases, with 17 bases between the two germline ends. The CDR3 contains 17 residues. Written as DNA, the CDR3 is TGTGCCAGCAGCCAAGAAGACCGAATAACAGCGAAAGAGACCCAGTACTTC. Encoded protein: CASSQEDRITAKETQYF.

CDR3 bases: TGTGCCAGTAGTGGGCGCGGGCGGCCCAGCAATCAGCCCCAGCATTTT. Amino acid sequence: CASSGRGRPSNQPQHF. The V gene is TRBV19, the J gene TRBJ1-5; D not resolved. There are 16 residues in the CDR3. Germline V lookup: CDR1 LNHDA, CDR2 SQIVND (reference sequence). Trimming took 5 bases from V and 1 from J, leaving 15 bases between them.

This chain connects TRBV14 to TRBJ1-1, with D possibly being TRBD1 (5 bases). Trimming stripped 0 bases from V and 5 bases from J, with 10 bases between. Per germline, CDR1 SGHDN and CDR2 FVKESK. This CDR3 is 14 amino acids long. This CDR3 is CASSQDWGLTEAFF. CDR3 nucleotide sequence: TGTGCCAGCAGCCAAGATTGGGGGTTGACTGAAGCTTTCTTT.

In DNA form, the CDR3 reads TGCGCCAGCAGCCAAGAATTGGGTCCGGTAACCCCCCTCCACTTT. Translated, it gives CASSQELGPVTPLHF. The chain recombines TRBV4-3 with TRBJ1-6, with D unresolved. V was pared by 0 bases and J by 13 bases, with 16 bases between. CDR3 length: 15 residues. Per germline, CDR1 LGHNA and CDR2 YSLEER.

The chain links TRBV5-4 to TRBJ2-1, with 12 positions matching TRBD2. V lost 5 bases and J lost 4; bases outside the gene matches: 4. The CDR3 length is 15 residues. From germline, CDR1 is SGHNT and CDR2 YYREEE (reference sequence). The DNA for the CDR3 is TGTGCCAGCAGGTCCGGACTAGCGGGGTACAATGAGCAGTTCTTC. This translates into CASRSGLAGYNEQFF. Complete variable domain (other parts from reference TRBV5-4 and TRBJ2-1): ETGVTQSPTHLIKTRGQQVTLRCSSQSGHNTVSWYQQALGQGPQFIFQYYREEENGRGNFPPRFSGLQFPNYSSELNVNALELDDSALYLCASRSGLAGYNEQFFGPGTRLTVL.

J is TRBJ1-4 and V is TRBV4-3; possibly TRBD1 for D (6 bases). Germline V gene lookup returns CDR1 LGHNA and CDR2 YSLEER. The germline V and J ends were trimmed by 0 bases and 7 bases, with 18 bases remaining between them. This CDR3 comprises 17 residues. The CDR3 region is CASSQELQGRGVEKLFF. DNA of the CDR3: TGCGCCAGCAGCCAAGAGTTACAGGGAAGAGGAGTTGAAAAACTGTTTTTT.

This rearrangement joins TRBV7-2 to TRBJ2-7, with D perhaps matching TRBD2 (5 bases). Germline assignment: CDR1 SGHTA and CDR2 FQGNSA. V lost 5 bases to trimming and J lost 0 bases, with 17 bases between them. The length of the CDR3 is 16 residues. CDR3 amino acids: CASSHLRGQSSYEQYF. The CDR3 nucleotides read TGTGCCAGCAGCCACCTCAGAGGGCAGAGCTCCTACGAGCAGTACTTC.

This clone was recorded a few times. The rearrangement links TRBV6-2 or TRBV6-3 to TRBJ1-5; a weak D match, TRBD1 (5 bases). This CDR3 is 16 amino acids long. Germline V gene sequence: CDR1 MNHEY, CDR2 SVGEGT. The V end lost 2 bases, the J end lost 6 bases, and 17 bases lay between the germline ends. CDR3 sequence: CASSYPRDVDLQPQHF. CDR3 DNA sequence: TGTGCCAGCAGTTACCCCCGGGACGTAGATCTTCAGCCCCAGCATTTT.

This clone was observed once. This chain joins TRBV6-5 and TRBJ2-4; D might be TRBD1 or TRBD2, each matching 5 bases. The CDR3 covers 14 residues. Looked up from germline, CDR1 is MNHEY and CDR2 is SVGAGI. Trimming stripped 5 bases from V and 4 bases from J, with 12 bases between. This CDR3 reads CASSRDVRKNIQYF. The CDR3 DNA reads TGTGCCAGCAGTCGGGACGTTCGAAAAAACATTCAGTACTTC.

This clone was counted only a few times. This rearrangement joins TRBV7-8 to TRBJ1-1; 7 bases align to TRBD1. J was trimmed by 3 bases and V by 5 bases; bases with no gene match: 3. The CDR3 extends over 13 amino acids. Germline V CDR1 and CDR2: SGHVS, FQNEAQ. DNA for the CDR3: TGTGCCAGCAGCAAAGACAGGGACACTGAAGCTTTCTTT. It specifies CASSKDRDTEAFF.

This chain's CDR3 is CASSDSPQGVTEAFF. The DNA for the CDR3 is TGTGCCAGCAGTGATTCACCACAGGGCGTGACTGAAGCTTTCTTT. The rearrangement uses TRBV6-2 or TRBV6-3 and TRBJ1-1, with D possibly TRBD1 on 6 matching bases. Germline lookup yields CDR1 MNHEY and CDR2 SVGEGT. Trimming took off 5 bases at V and 5 bases at J, with 18 bases between the two ends. CDR3 length equals 15 residues.

The CDR3 coding sequence is TGCAGTGCTACCTCGGGACAGCCCCAGCATTTT. Residues: CSATSGQPQHF. V and J are TRBV20-1 and TRBJ1-5, with D uncertain. From germline, CDR1 is DFQATT and CDR2 SNEGSKA (reference sequence). V was shortened by 4 bases and J by 7 bases, with 8 bases between the two germline ends. There are 11 residues in the CDR3.

V and J are TRBV28 and TRBJ2-5; D possibly uses TRBD1 or TRBD2 (6 bases each). This CDR3 contains 14 residues. Germline V gene sequence: CDR1 MDHEN, CDR2 SYDVKM. The V end was cut by 6 bases, the J end by 4 bases, with 15 bases between. The CDR3 DNA is TGTGCCAGCAGACCCGGGGGCCGGCCAGAGACCCAGTACTTC. It yields the protein CASRPGGRPETQYF.

This clone was seen at least ten times. The J gene is TRBJ2-1, the V gene TRBV28; no clear D. The CDR3 length is 12 residues. V was shortened by 3 bases and J by 6 bases, with 6 bases between the two germline ends. CDR1 MDHEN and CDR2 SYDVKM come from the germline V gene. The CDR3: CASSFPVNEQFF. In nucleotides, the CDR3 is TGTGCCAGCAGTTTTCCCGTCAATGAGCAGTTCTTC. Together with reference TRBV28 and TRBJ2-1, the CDR3 gives the full variable domain: DVKVTQSSRYLVKRTGEKVFLECVQDMDHENMFWYRQDPGLGLRLIYFSYDVKMKEKGDIPEGYSVSREKKERFSLILESASTNQTSMYLCASSFPVNEQFFGPGTRLTVL.

The chain combines TRBV7-3 with TRBJ1-1, with D hard to call. The CDR3 runs 14 residues. V was cut by 3 bases and J by 1 base, with 9 bases left in between. The germline V gene has CDR1 SGHTA and CDR2 FQGTGA. The CDR3 coding sequence is TGTGCCAGCAGCTTCTCCGCGGGGAACACTGAAGCTTTCTTT. Amino acids: CASSFSAGNTEAFF.

V and J are TRBV4-1 and TRBJ1-1, with a tentative D call TRBD1 (6 bases). Between the trimmed V and J ends, which lost 0 bases and 8 bases, there was a span of 10 bases. The germline V gene has CDR1 MGHRA and CDR2 YSYEKL. The CDR3 runs 13 residues. Written as DNA, the CDR3 is TGCGCCAGCAGCCAAGATCGGACAGAAGAAGCTTTCTTT. Its protein product is CASSQDRTEEAFF.

The chain is built from TRBV5-1 and TRBJ1-1; D is uncertain. V lost 5 bases to trimming and J lost 3 bases, with 14 bases between them. This CDR3 spans 14 amino acids. The germline gives CDR1 SGHRS, CDR2 YFSETQ. For the CDR3, the DNA is TGCGCCAGCAGGAGTGTCATTGGGGACACTGAAGCTTTCTTT. Its translation: CASRSVIGDTEAFF.

This chain uses TRBV5-1 with TRBJ2-5; possibly TRBD2 for D (5 bases). Germline V CDR1 and CDR2: SGHRS, YFSETQ. The CDR3 covers 14 residues. Trimming removed 4 bases from V and 5 bases from J, with 15 bases in between. CDR3: CASSQTSSRETQYF. The CDR3 nucleotides are TGCGCCAGCAGCCAAACTAGTTCCCGGGAGACCCAGTACTTC.

The V gene is TRBV7-8, the J gene TRBJ2-7, with TRBD2 as a possible D gene (5 bases). The V gene's germline CDR1 is SGHVS and CDR2 FQNEAQ. Trimming removed 3 bases at V and 1 base at J, with 7 bases between. The CDR3 sequence is 13 residues long. The CDR3 nucleotides are TGTGCCAGCAGCTTGGGGAGATCCTACGAGCAGTACTTC. It yields the protein CASSLGRSYEQYF.

The chain uses TRBV6-5 and TRBJ1-4; D possibly corresponds to TRBD1 (6 bases). The germline CDR1 and CDR2 sequences are MNHEY and SVGAGI. Trimming took 0 bases from V and 8 from J, leaving 16 bases between them. The CDR3 contains 16 residues. This chain's CDR3 is CASSYSMSTGREKLFF. The DNA for the CDR3 is TGTGCCAGCAGTTACTCTATGTCAACAGGGAGGGAAAAACTGTTTTTT.

The V gene is TRBV28, the J gene TRBJ2-3, with a weak D call TRBD1 (6 bases). The V gene's germline CDR1 is MDHEN and CDR2 SYDVKM. V was shortened by 8 bases and J by 2 bases, with 11 bases between the two germline ends. CDR3 size: 13 residues. CDR3 coding DNA: TGTGCCAGCCGGGACACGTACACAGATACGCAGTATTTT. This sequence encodes CASRDTYTDTQYF.

The chain uses TRBV6-5 and TRBJ2-7; the D is unclear. Trimming stripped 5 bases from V and 2 bases from J, with 16 bases between. CDR3 length: 15 amino acids. Germline-derived CDR1 and CDR2 are MNHEY and SVGAGI. In DNA form, the CDR3 reads TGTGCCAGCAGTCCCGACAAGAGTTTTCCCTACGAGCAGTACTTC. This encodes CASSPDKSFPYEQYF.